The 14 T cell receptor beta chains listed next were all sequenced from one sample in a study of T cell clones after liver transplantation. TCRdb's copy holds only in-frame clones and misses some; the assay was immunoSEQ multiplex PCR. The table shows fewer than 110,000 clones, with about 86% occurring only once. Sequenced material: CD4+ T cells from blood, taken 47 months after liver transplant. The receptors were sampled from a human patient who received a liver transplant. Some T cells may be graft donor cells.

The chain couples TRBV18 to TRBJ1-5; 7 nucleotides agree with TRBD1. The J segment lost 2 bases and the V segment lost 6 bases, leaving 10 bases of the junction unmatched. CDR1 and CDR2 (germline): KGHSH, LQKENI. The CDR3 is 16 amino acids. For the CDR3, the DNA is TGTGCCAGCTCCCGCGACAGGGAATTCCGCAATCAGCCCCAGCATTTT. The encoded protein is CASSRDREFRNQPQHF.

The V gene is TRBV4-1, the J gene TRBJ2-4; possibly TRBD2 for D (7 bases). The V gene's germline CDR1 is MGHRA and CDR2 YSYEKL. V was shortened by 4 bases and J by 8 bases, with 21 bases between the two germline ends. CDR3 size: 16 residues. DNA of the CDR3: TGCGCCAGCAGCCGAAGGGAGGGGGGCGTTGAGGACATTCAGTACTTC. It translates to CASSRREGGVEDIQYF.

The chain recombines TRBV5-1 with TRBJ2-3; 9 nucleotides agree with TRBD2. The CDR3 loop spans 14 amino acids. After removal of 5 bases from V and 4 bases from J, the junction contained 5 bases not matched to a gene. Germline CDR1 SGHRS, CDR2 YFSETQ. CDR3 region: CASRAGGPPDTQYF. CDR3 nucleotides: TGCGCCAGCAGGGCGGGAGGGCCCCCAGATACGCAGTATTTT.

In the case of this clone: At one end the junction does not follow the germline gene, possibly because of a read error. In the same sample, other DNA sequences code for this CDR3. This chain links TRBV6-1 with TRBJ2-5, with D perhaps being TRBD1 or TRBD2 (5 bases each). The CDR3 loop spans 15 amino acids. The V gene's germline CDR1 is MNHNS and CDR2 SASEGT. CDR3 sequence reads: CASSEGRQGGVTQYF. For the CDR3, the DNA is TGCGCCAGCAGTGAGGGACGGCAAGGTGGAGTGACCCAGTACTTC.

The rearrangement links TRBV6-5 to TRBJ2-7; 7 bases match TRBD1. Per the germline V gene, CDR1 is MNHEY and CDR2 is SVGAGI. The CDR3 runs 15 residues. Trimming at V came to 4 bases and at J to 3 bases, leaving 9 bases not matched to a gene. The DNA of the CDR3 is TGTGCCAGCAGTTCGCCGGGACAGATCAACTACGAGCAGTACTTC. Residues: CASSSPGQINYEQYF.

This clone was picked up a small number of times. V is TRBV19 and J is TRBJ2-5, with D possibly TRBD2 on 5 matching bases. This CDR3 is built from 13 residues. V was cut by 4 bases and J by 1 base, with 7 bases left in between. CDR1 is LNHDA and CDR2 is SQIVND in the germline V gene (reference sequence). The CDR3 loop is CASSTSRQETQYF. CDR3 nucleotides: TGTGCCAGTAGTACTAGCCGCCAAGAGACCCAGTACTTC.

CDR3 amino acids: CASSRTDYEQYF. CDR3 nucleotides: TGTGCCAGCAGCAGGACAGACTACGAGCAGTACTTC. The chain is built from TRBV7-9 and TRBJ2-7, with a tentative D call TRBD1 (6 bases). Germline V gives CDR1 SEHNR, CDR2 FQNEAQ (reference sequence). The ends were cut back, 5 bases at V and 3 bases at J, with 8 bases in the middle. The CDR3 loop spans 12 amino acids.

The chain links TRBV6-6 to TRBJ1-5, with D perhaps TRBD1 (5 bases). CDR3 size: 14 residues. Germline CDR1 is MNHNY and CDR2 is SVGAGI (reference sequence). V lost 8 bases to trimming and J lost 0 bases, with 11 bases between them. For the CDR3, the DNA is TGTGCCAGCGGGGGGTCGAATAGCAATCAGCCCCAGCATTTT. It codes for CASGGSNSNQPQHF.

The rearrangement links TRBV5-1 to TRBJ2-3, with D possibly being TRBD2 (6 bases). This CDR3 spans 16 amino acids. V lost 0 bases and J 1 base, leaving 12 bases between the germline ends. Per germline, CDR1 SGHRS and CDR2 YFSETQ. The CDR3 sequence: CASSLGAASGTDTQYF. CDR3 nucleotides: TGCGCCAGCAGCTTGGGTGCGGCTAGCGGCACAGATACGCAGTATTTT.

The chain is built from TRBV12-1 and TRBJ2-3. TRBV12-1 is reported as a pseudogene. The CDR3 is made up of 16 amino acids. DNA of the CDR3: TGTGCCAGCAAGGTCCGAGGGGCCTACAGCACAGATACGCAGTATTTT. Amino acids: CASKVRGAYSTDTQYF.

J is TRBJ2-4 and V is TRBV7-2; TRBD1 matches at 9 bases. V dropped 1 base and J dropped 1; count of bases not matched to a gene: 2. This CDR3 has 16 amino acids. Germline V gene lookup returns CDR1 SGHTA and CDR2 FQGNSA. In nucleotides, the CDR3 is TGTGCCAGCAGCTTAGGAGGACAGGGGGCCAAAAACATTCAGTACTTC. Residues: CASSLGGQGAKNIQYF. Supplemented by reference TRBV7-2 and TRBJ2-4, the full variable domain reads GAGVSQSPSNKVTEKGKDVELRCDPISGHTALYWYRQSLGQGLEFLIYFQGNSAPDKSGLPSDRFSAERTGGSVSTLTIQRTQQEDSAVYLCASSLGGQGAKNIQYFGAGTRLSVL.

CDR3: CASSPGLGAEAFF. For the CDR3, the DNA is TGTGCCAGCAGCCCAGGGCTTGGGGCTGAAGCTTTCTTT. This sequence joins TRBV11-3 and TRBJ1-1; D possibly corresponds to TRBD1 (5 bases). Trimming pared 5 bases from V and 6 bases from J, leaving 13 bases between. Germline values: CDR1 SGHNT, CDR2 YENEEA. This CDR3 contains 13 residues. Supplemented by reference TRBV11-3 and TRBJ1-1, the full variable domain reads EAGVVQSPRYKIIEKKQPVAFWCNPISGHNTLYWYLQNLGQGPELLIRYENEEAVDDSQLPKDRFSAERLKGVDSTLKIQPAELGDSAVYLCASSPGLGAEAFFGQGTRLTVV.

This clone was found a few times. Here the CDR3 DNA reads TGCGCCAGCAGCTTGGGACTAGCGGCGCGAAGGGAAGCCGGGGAGCTGTTTTTT. Translating it yields CASSLGLAARREAGELFF. This chain joins TRBV5-1 and TRBJ2-2, with 9 bases matching TRBD2. V lost 0 bases to trimming and J lost 6 bases; unmatched junction nucleotides: 12. Germline lookup yields CDR1 SGHRS and CDR2 YFSETQ. This CDR3 comprises 18 residues. Full variable domain (remainder filled in from reference TRBV5-1 and TRBJ2-2): KAGVTQTPRYLIKTRGQQVTLSCSPISGHRSVSWYQQTPGQGLQFLFEYFSETQRNKGNFPGRFSGRQFSNSRSEMNVSTLELGDSALYLCASSLGLAARREAGELFFGEGSRLTVL.

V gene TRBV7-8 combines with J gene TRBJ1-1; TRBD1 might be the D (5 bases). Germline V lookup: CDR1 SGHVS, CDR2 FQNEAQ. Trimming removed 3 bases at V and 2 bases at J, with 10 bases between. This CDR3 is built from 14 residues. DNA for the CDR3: TGTGCCAGCAGCTTTTCAGGGTTTAACACTGAAGCTTTCTTT. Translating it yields CASSFSGFNTEAFF.